This T cell receptor beta chain stems from a study of regulatory T cells in long-lasting Graves disease. The time point denotes: newly diagnosed GD, antithyroid drugs for less than 3 months. Researchers made the TCR library from RNA that was extracted from PBMCs. The CDR3 length is 11 residues. Germline values: CDR1 SQVTM, CDR2 ANQGSEA. According to the study, TCR beta libraries were built with iRepertoire HTBI primers and CDR3-region Arm-PCR. TCRdb fed the multiplex PCR reads into MiXCR, producing one record per CDR3 protein. This table has approximately 460,000 distinct CDR3 sequences, 15% to 20% appearing once. These data were also reused for a study on T cells in Graves' hyperthyroidism and ophthalmopathy.

The clonotype was recovered from a woman in her twenties or thirties with Graves disease. The V call is TRBV29-1, the J call TRBJ1-1; D is undetermined. Material: peripheral blood mononuclear cells (PBMCs), obtained at new diagnosis, from a patient treated with antithyroid drugs. CDR3 residues: CSVQPDTEAFF. The CDR3, as DNA: TGCAGTGTACAGCCGGACACTGAAGCTTTCTTT.